Shown below are 4 T cell receptor beta chains from a single sample sequenced in a study of T cells in tuberculosis listed by TCRdb under 2018. The method behind the library was the immunoSEQ multiplex PCR assay. TCRdb's version of the immuneACCESS table is confined to in-frame rearrangements and falls short of the full clone set. An unresolved V gene accounts for under half of the shortfall where checked; the remainder is of unknown origin. The sample includes more than 30,000 clones, with 90% to 95% observed a single time. The top ten hold 9% to 14% of the sample. The material sequenced was PBMCs. Source of these receptors: a donor aged 10-35 years with latent tuberculosis or without tuberculosis infection. Some clones in this sample may be carry-over from other donors' samples.

In its sample, this clone was seen once. The gene calls are TRBV7-2 and TRBJ1-2, with 8 bases aligning to TRBD1. With V trimmed by 2 bases and J by 6 bases, 2 bases remained unmatched. The CDR3 spans 13 residues. CDR1 SGHTA and CDR2 FQGNSA come from the germline V gene. The CDR3 protein is CASSLQTGDGYTF. CDR3 nucleotide sequence: TGTGCCAGCAGCTTACAGACAGGGGATGGCTACACCTTC.

CDR3 bases: TGTGCCAGCTCACCCGGGACAGGAGTGGCAGATACGCAGTATTTT. It yields the protein CASSPGTGVADTQYF. The rearrangement links TRBV18 to TRBJ2-3; 8 nucleotides line up with TRBD1. V was clipped by 3 bases and J by 4 bases; unmatched bases: 6. This CDR3 contains 15 residues. CDR1 KGHSH and CDR2 LQKENI come from the germline V gene. Based on the CDR3 plus reference TRBV18 and TRBJ2-3, the full variable domain is NAGVMQNPRHLVRRRGQEARLRCSPMKGHSHVYWYRQLPEEGLKFMVYLQKENIIDESGMPKERFSAEFPKEGPSILRIQQVVRGDSAAYFCASSPGTGVADTQYFGPGTRLTVL.

V gene TRBV10-3 combines with J gene TRBJ1-4; D might be TRBD1 (6 bases). The V and J ends lost 10 bases and 5 bases respectively, with 17 bases between them. Germline V gives CDR1 ENHRY, CDR2 SYGVKD. CDR3 length: 14 residues. Here the CDR3 reads CATFGAGANEKLFF. The CDR3 bases are TGTGCCACCTTCGGGGCAGGGGCGAATGAAAAACTGTTTTTT.

V is TRBV7-9 and J is TRBJ2-7, with D hard to call. The V gene lost 5 bases and the J gene lost 3 bases, with 11 bases spanning the gap. The CDR3 totals 13 residues. CDR1 is SEHNR, CDR2 FQNEAQ, per germline (reference sequence). CDR3 in DNA: TGTGCCAGCAGCCCCGTACAGATCTACGAGCAGTACTTC. Translating it yields CASSPVQIYEQYF.